A single sample gave rise to the 26 T cell receptor beta chains below, sequenced in a study of control samples from healthy donors and cancer patients. Here immunoSEQ multiplex PCR was the method, and the copy in TCRdb shows in-frame clones only, minus some. The sample carries 150,000 to 200,000 clones, about 90% recorded once. The sample was blood. Receptors were obtained from a middle-aged woman in good health.

The chain employs TRBV7-3 and TRBJ2-2; tentatively, D is TRBD1 (6 bases). The germline V gene encodes CDR1 SGHTA and CDR2 FQGTGA. The V gene lost 5 bases and the J gene lost 6 bases, with 13 bases spanning the gap. The CDR3 loop spans 14 amino acids. Here the CDR3 DNA reads TGTGCCAGCAGCACGAAAACAGGGTCCGGGGAGCTGTTTTTT. Translating gives CASSTKTGSGELFF.

The CDR3 reads CTSSQEGAGETNADTQYF. The DNA for the CDR3 is TGCACCAGCAGCCAAGAGGGAGCGGGGGAGACCAATGCAGATACGCAGTATTTT. The chain uses TRBV1 and TRBJ2-3; the D segment call TRBD2 is taken from the table without a DNA check. TRBV1 is a pseudogene. CDR3 length: 18 amino acids.

The chain recombines TRBV10-3 with TRBJ2-1; TRBD1 agrees at 7 bases. Germline loops: CDR1 ENHRY, CDR2 SYGVKD. There are 13 residues in the CDR3. V dropped 2 bases and J dropped 6; count of bases not matched to a gene: 1. The CDR3 loop reads CAISEAGGNEQFF. As DNA, the CDR3 is TGTGCCATCAGTGAGGCAGGGGGCAATGAGCAGTTCTTC.

This clone has just one count. This sequence joins TRBV7-8 and TRBJ2-7; no reliable D call. The CDR3 contains 17 residues. Germline lookup yields CDR1 SGHVS and CDR2 FQNEAQ. V dropped 0 bases and J dropped 2 bases, with 17 bases sitting between them. Here the CDR3 reads CASSLASWWQLPYEQYF. As DNA, the CDR3 is TGTGCCAGCAGCTTAGCGTCTTGGTGGCAGCTCCCCTACGAGCAGTACTTC.

The rearrangement joins TRBV5-6 to TRBJ1-2; 10 nucleotides line up with TRBD1. CDR3 size: 15 residues. V gave up 4 bases and J gave up 1 base; unmatched junction bases: 4. In germline, CDR1 is SGHDT, CDR2 YYEEEE. Here the CDR3 DNA reads TGTGCCAGCAGCGGGACAGGGGCCTTTAACTATGGCTACACCTTC. Its protein product is CASSGTGAFNYGYTF.

This CDR3 reads CASSGTGGTNEKLFF. The DNA for the CDR3 is TGCGCCAGCAGCGGGACAGGGGGCACTAATGAAAAACTGTTTTTT. The chain carries TRBV4-1 and TRBJ1-4; 12 positions match TRBD1. There are 15 residues in the CDR3. The V segment lost 5 bases and the J segment 2 bases; nucleotides outside the gene matches: 0. Germline CDR1 is MGHRA and CDR2 is YSYEKL.

The rearrangement links TRBV2 to TRBJ2-2, with D perhaps TRBD2 (5 bases). Germline lookup yields CDR1 SNHLY and CDR2 FYNNEI. The CDR3 is 13 amino acids. Trimming took off 4 bases at V and 8 bases at J, with 11 bases between the two ends. The CDR3, as DNA: TGTGCCAGCAGTGGTCCAACGGGGGGGGAGCTGTTTTTT. This translates into CASSGPTGGELFF.

This chain uses TRBV10-3 with TRBJ1-6; unclear D gene. Deletions cut 11 bases from V and 5 bases from J, with 22 bases between. The CDR3 extends over 16 amino acids. Germline loops: CDR1 ENHRY, CDR2 SYGVKD. The CDR3 sequence: CAFQPAAGNDNSPLHF. DNA for the CDR3: TGTGCCTTTCAACCGGCCGCGGGAAACGATAATTCACCCCTCCACTTT.

The V and J genes are TRBV7-9 and TRBJ1-1; TRBD1 matches 9 bases. CDR1 is SEHNR, CDR2 FQNEAQ, per germline (reference sequence). This CDR3 comprises 13 residues. The trim removed 5 bases at V and 8 bases at J, leaving 6 bases unmatched. CDR3 in DNA: TGTGCCAGCAGCGCCTACGGGACAGGGGAAGCTTTCTTT. It codes for CASSAYGTGEAFF.

The chain combines TRBV7-9 with TRBJ2-2, with TRBD2 as a possible D gene (5 bases). The CDR3 extends over 14 amino acids. Germline V gives CDR1 SEHNR, CDR2 FQNEAQ (reference sequence). Deletions cut 9 bases from V and 7 bases from J, with 18 bases between. The CDR3 here is CASTPGSNGGELFF. The CDR3 coding sequence is TGTGCCAGTACCCCGGGGTCTAATGGCGGGGAGCTGTTTTTT. Together with reference TRBV7-9 and TRBJ2-2, the CDR3 gives the full variable domain: DTGVSQNPRHKITKRGQNVTFRCDPISEHNRLYWYRQTLGQGPEFLTYFQNEAQLEKSRLLSDRFSAERPKGSFSTLEIQRTEQGDSAMYLCASTPGSNGGELFFGEGSRLTVL.

This chain connects TRBV12-3 or TRBV12-4 to TRBJ1-1, with no clear D. V lost 8 bases to trimming and J lost 4 bases, with 14 bases between them. CDR3 size: 13 residues. The CDR3 spells CASDKGLGTEAFF. Written as DNA, the CDR3 is TGTGCCAGCGATAAGGGATTGGGCACTGAAGCTTTCTTT.

The chain joins TRBV19 to TRBJ2-5, with unresolved D. Germline V CDR1 and CDR2: LNHDA, SQIVND (reference sequence). The CDR3 has 13 residues. V lost 4 bases, J lost 3 bases, and 9 bases lay in between. The CDR3: CASSTNREETQYF. DNA of the CDR3: TGTGCCAGTAGTACCAATAGGGAAGAGACCCAGTACTTC.

The gene calls are TRBV5-1 and TRBJ1-6, with a weak D call TRBD1 (5 bases). The V gene's germline CDR1 is SGHRS and CDR2 YFSETQ. The CDR3 spans 15 residues. V was clipped by 4 bases and J by 4 bases, with 12 bases between them. DNA of the CDR3: TGCGCCAGCAGCCCCGCACAGGCTTATAATTCACCCCTCCACTTT. This translates into CASSPAQAYNSPLHF. Variable domain in full (rest from reference TRBV5-1 and TRBJ1-6): KAGVTQTPRYLIKTRGQQVTLSCSPISGHRSVSWYQQTPGQGLQFLFEYFSETQRNKGNFPGRFSGRQFSNSRSEMNVSTLELGDSALYLCASSPAQAYNSPLHFGNGTRLTVT.

CDR3 loop: CASSFLAGELFF. The CDR3, as DNA: TGTGCCAGCAGCTTTTTAGCGGGGGAGCTGTTTTTT. The chain employs TRBV7-9 and TRBJ2-2, with TRBD2 as a possible D gene (5 bases). Per germline, CDR1 SEHNR and CDR2 FQNEAQ (reference sequence). V shed 3 bases and J shed 8 bases, with 7 bases lying between them. CDR3 size: 12 residues. Full variable domain (rest looked up from reference TRBV7-9 and TRBJ2-2): DTGVSQNPRHKITKRGQNVTFRCDPISEHNRLYWYRQTLGQGPEFLTYFQNEAQLEKSRLLSDRFSAERPKGSFSTLEIQRTEQGDSAMYLCASSFLAGELFFGEGSRLTVL.

The V call is TRBV7-9, the J call TRBJ1-4, with D possibly TRBD1 on 5 matching bases. Per the germline V gene, CDR1 is SEHNR and CDR2 is FQNEAQ (reference sequence). Trimming took off 7 bases at V and 8 bases at J, with 14 bases between the two ends. The CDR3 covers 13 residues. The chain's CDR3 is CASTRGAGEKLFF. As DNA, the CDR3 is TGTGCCAGCACTCGGGGCGCGGGGGAAAAACTGTTTTTT.

This clone occurred a few times. The chain couples TRBV13 to TRBJ1-5, with D unclear. This CDR3 contains 12 residues. Germline CDR1 and CDR2: PRHDT and FYEKMQ (reference sequence). V lost 5 bases, J lost 4 bases, and 6 bases lay in between. CDR3 sequence: CASSPRNQPQHF. CDR3 nucleotides: TGTGCCAGCAGCCCCAGGAATCAGCCCCAGCATTTT.

The genes are TRBV5-6 and TRBJ2-2; D might be TRBD1 (5 bases). The CDR3 has 14 amino acids. V lost 3 bases and J 0 bases, leaving 6 bases between the germline ends. In germline, CDR1 is SGHDT, CDR2 YYEEEE. The CDR3 is CASSSGTNTGELFF. For the CDR3, the DNA is TGTGCCAGCAGCTCAGGGACGAACACCGGGGAGCTGTTTTTT.

CDR3 region: CASSPRGVSTEAFF. As DNA, the CDR3 is TGTGCCAGCTCACCACGTGGGGTAAGCACTGAAGCTTTCTTT. J is TRBJ1-1 and V is TRBV18; D remains unclear. This CDR3 comprises 14 residues. The germline V and J ends were trimmed by 1 base and 4 bases, with 10 bases remaining between them. Per germline, CDR1 KGHSH and CDR2 LQKENI.

This clone was picked up one time. The genes are TRBV10-3 and TRBJ2-3; TRBD2 might be the D (7 bases). Germline V CDR1 and CDR2: ENHRY, SYGVKD. The CDR3 totals 16 residues. V lost 10 bases and J 0 bases, leaving 20 bases between the germline ends. The CDR3: CATYERGGASTDTQYF. The CDR3 nucleotides read TGTGCCACATACGAGAGGGGGGGGGCTAGCACAGATACGCAGTATTTT.

J is TRBJ2-2 and V is TRBV3-1 (or the pseudogene TRBV3-2); D gene unclear. The CDR3 length is 13 residues. CDR1 and CDR2 from the germline V gene are LGHDT and YNNKEL (reference sequence). The V end lost 8 bases, the J end lost 4 bases, and 11 bases lay between the germline ends. The CDR3: CASGDPFTGELFF. For the CDR3, the DNA is TGTGCCAGCGGAGACCCTTTCACCGGGGAGCTGTTTTTT.

This sequence joins TRBV5-1 and TRBJ1-4; 7 bases align to TRBD1. The germline V gene has CDR1 SGHRS and CDR2 YFSETQ. V gave up 2 bases and J gave up 11 bases; unmatched junction bases: 12. The length of the CDR3 is 15 residues. Here the CDR3 DNA reads TGCGCCAGCAGCTTCGGGACAGTACTTGAGGACAAACTGTTTTTT. Amino acid sequence: CASSFGTVLEDKLFF. Looking up the rest from reference TRBV5-1 and TRBJ1-4 gives the full variable domain: KAGVTQTPRYLIKTRGQQVTLSCSPISGHRSVSWYQQTPGQGLQFLFEYFSETQRNKGNFPGRFSGRQFSNSRSEMNVSTLELGDSALYLCASSFGTVLEDKLFFGSGTQLSVL.

This clone was seen only once. The chain combines TRBV11-2 with TRBJ1-4; D ambiguous. The CDR3 runs to 15 residues. V lost 3 bases and J lost 0, with 8 bases in between. Germline assignment: CDR1 SGHAT and CDR2 FQNNGV. The CDR3 region has the DNA TGTGCCAGCAGCTTTGTACCTGCAACTAATGAAAAACTGTTTTTT. Its protein is CASSFVPATNEKLFF.

This chain connects TRBV4-2 to TRBJ2-1, with TRBD2 matching over 13 bases. There are 16 residues in the CDR3. V shed 0 bases and J 4 bases; nucleotides not matched to a gene: 0. CDR1 and CDR2 from the germline V gene are LGHNA and YNFKEQ. The CDR3 protein is CASSQETSGGYNEQFF. Here the CDR3 DNA reads TGTGCCAGCAGCCAAGAGACTAGCGGGGGGTACAATGAGCAGTTCTTC.

The chain recombines TRBV5-6 with TRBJ1-1; D is uncertain. The V end was cut by 0 bases, the J end by 1 base, with 7 bases between. The germline V gene encodes CDR1 SGHDT and CDR2 YYEEEE. This CDR3 has 14 amino acids. CDR3 region: CASSLGQTNTEAFF. As DNA, the CDR3 is TGTGCCAGCAGCTTGGGACAAACGAACACTGAAGCTTTCTTT.

The rearrangement uses TRBV6-5 and TRBJ1-2; D is uncertain. Germline V lookup: CDR1 MNHEY, CDR2 SVGAGI. The V and J ends lost 5 bases and 4 bases respectively, with 17 bases between them. This CDR3 is 15 amino acids long. The CDR3 DNA reads as TGTGCCAGCAGTAATTACCGGGAGCGGGTCTATGGCTACACCTTC. Protein: CASSNYRERVYGYTF.

This chain joins TRBV6-1 and TRBJ2-7; no firm D call. The germline CDR1 and CDR2 sequences are MNHNS and SASEGT. V dropped 2 bases and J dropped 3 bases, with 17 bases sitting between them. The CDR3 has 16 residues. CDR3 coding DNA: TGTGCCAGCAGTGAATTTTACACACGACACCTCTACGAGCAGTACTTC. Protein sequence: CASSEFYTRHLYEQYF.